Shown below are 10 T cell receptor beta chains from a single sample sequenced in a study of CD8+ T cells in alopecia areata (dated 2018 in TCRdb). Libraries were made using the immunoSEQ multiplex PCR assay. To provide template for TCR sequencing, every sample had RNA extracted and reverse transcribed into cDNA. What TCRdb holds here is the immuneACCESS table cut down to in-frame rearrangements. Part of the clones is not present; checked against another copy, under half of the missing clones reflect an unresolved V gene, and the others are unexplained. Across this sample there are under 150,000 clones, with approximately 85% seen only once. The ten largest account for around 25% of the sample. What this sample's time point label stands for: less than five weeks on oral tofacitinib. The treatment or condition label here, explained by the study, means: oral pan-JAK inhibitor, 5-10 mg twice daily. Source: CD8+ T cells sorted from blood, taken at week 4, from a patient treated with tofacitinib. The receptors were gathered from a human donor with alopecia areata.

This rearrangement joins TRBV30 to TRBJ2-7, with D possibly being TRBD2 (5 bases). V was trimmed by 2 bases and J by 3 bases, leaving 8 bases between them. Germline V lookup: CDR1 GTSNPN, CDR2 SVGIG (reference sequence). This CDR3 is built from 12 residues. CDR3 sequence reads: CAWSIGDYEQYF. The CDR3 region has the DNA TGTGCCTGGAGTATCGGGGACTACGAGCAGTACTTC.

This chain links TRBV6-5 with TRBJ2-1, with 8 bases identical to TRBD2. The germline CDR1 and CDR2 sequences are MNHEY and SVGAGI. The CDR3 covers 14 residues. The trim removed 5 bases at V and 9 bases at J, leaving 9 bases unmatched. CDR3 nucleotide sequence: TGTGCCAGCAGTGTCCCGGGACTAGTAACTGAGCAGTTCTTC. Translated: CASSVPGLVTEQFF.

The chain combines TRBV7-9 with TRBJ1-6; 9 nucleotides line up with TRBD1. The CDR3 has 14 amino acids. V was pared by 5 bases and J by 7 bases, with 3 bases of the junction left unmatched. The germline CDR1 and CDR2 sequences are SEHNR and FQNEAQ (reference sequence). CDR3 DNA: TGTGCCAGCAGCCAGGGACAGGGAAATTCACCCCTCCACTTT. It yields the protein CASSQGQGNSPLHF.

The chain links TRBV18 to TRBJ2-4; D is perhaps TRBD1 (5 bases). Trimming cost V 8 bases and J 8 bases, with 16 bases left between them. CDR3 size: 13 residues. From germline, CDR1 is KGHSH and CDR2 LQKENI. The CDR3 DNA follows: TGTGCCAGCCGACCCCCCAGGGCGGACATTCAGTACTTC. Its protein product is CASRPPRADIQYF.

The chain combines TRBV7-9 with TRBJ2-1; 9 positions match TRBD1. With V trimmed by 1 base and J by 6 bases, 7 bases remained unmatched. The CDR3 sequence is 16 residues long. Per the germline V gene, CDR1 is SEHNR and CDR2 is FQNEAQ (reference sequence). The CDR3 sequence is CASSLEGQGRSNEQFF. CDR3 DNA sequence: TGTGCCAGCAGCTTAGAGGGACAGGGCAGGAGCAATGAGCAGTTCTTC.

Turning to this clone: The same CDR3 can be traced to other DNA sequences in this sample. The rearrangement joins TRBV6-1 to TRBJ2-7; D might be TRBD2 (5 bases). CDR3 size: 11 residues. Trimming took 1 base from V and 7 from J, leaving 5 bases between them. Germline CDR1 and CDR2: MNHNS and SASEGT. CDR3 sequence (DNA): TGTGCCAGCAGTGAAGGAGGGGAGCAGTACTTC. Amino acids: CASSEGGEQYF.

J is TRBJ1-1 and V is TRBV6-5; D perhaps matches TRBD1 (6 bases). The CDR3 spans 13 residues. V was pared by 5 bases and J by 5 bases, with 12 bases between. Germline V gene lookup returns CDR1 MNHEY and CDR2 SVGAGI. CDR3 protein: CASSKGGLTEAFF. In nucleotides, the CDR3 is TGTGCCAGCAGTAAAGGGGGGCTGACTGAAGCTTTCTTT.

The rearrangement uses TRBV29-1 and TRBJ2-5; weak D call: TRBD1 (5 bases). The J call may be wrong; the DNA end is better matched by TRBJ2-7. Germline V gene sequence: CDR1 SQVTM, CDR2 ANQGSEA. The CDR3 runs 11 residues. The CDR3 protein is CSVEQGNEQYF. For the CDR3, the DNA is TGCAGCGTTGAACAGGGTAACGAGCAGTACTTC.

J is TRBJ1-4 and V is TRBV7-9; 10 bases are shared with TRBD1. V dropped 2 bases and J dropped 6; count of bases not matched to a gene: 9. The germline gives CDR1 SEHNR, CDR2 FQNEAQ (reference sequence). The CDR3 extends over 17 amino acids. The CDR3 region has the DNA TGTGCCAGCAGCTTATACGCCCTCGGGACAGGGGATGAAAAACTGTTTTTT. Protein sequence: CASSLYALGTGDEKLFF.

This rearrangement joins TRBV5-6 to TRBJ2-5, with 8 bases fitting TRBD1. V shed 4 bases and J 4 bases; nucleotides not matched to a gene: 6. Looked up from germline, CDR1 is SGHDT and CDR2 is YYEEEE. The CDR3 sequence is 14 residues long. The CDR3 region is CASSVRQGLETQYF. The CDR3 DNA reads TGTGCCAGCAGCGTCCGACAGGGGCTAGAGACCCAGTACTTC.